This T cell receptor (beta chain) was identified during a study of blood T cell repertoires in COVID-19. Study-level background: Researchers got acute and convalescent COVID-19 samples from the United States, Italy and Spain.

Germline assignment: CDR1 SGHRS and CDR2 YFSETQ. J gave up 2 bases and V 0 bases, and 15 bases lay outside the gene matches. This CDR3 spans 20 amino acids. Profiled with immunoSEQ multiplex PCR; TCRdb holds only in-frame clones, not every one. Among 20,000 to 30,000 clones listed, around 91% were seen once. What was sequenced was peripheral blood. The rearrangement joins TRBV5-1 to TRBJ1-5; 9 bases map to TRBD1. The receptor was isolated from a woman in her sixties with active COVID-19. This CDR3 reads CASSLARDRVLRGGNQPQHF. CDR3 coding DNA: TGCGCCAGCAGCTTGGCAAGGGACAGGGTCCTAAGGGGTGGCAATCAGCCCCAGCATTTT.